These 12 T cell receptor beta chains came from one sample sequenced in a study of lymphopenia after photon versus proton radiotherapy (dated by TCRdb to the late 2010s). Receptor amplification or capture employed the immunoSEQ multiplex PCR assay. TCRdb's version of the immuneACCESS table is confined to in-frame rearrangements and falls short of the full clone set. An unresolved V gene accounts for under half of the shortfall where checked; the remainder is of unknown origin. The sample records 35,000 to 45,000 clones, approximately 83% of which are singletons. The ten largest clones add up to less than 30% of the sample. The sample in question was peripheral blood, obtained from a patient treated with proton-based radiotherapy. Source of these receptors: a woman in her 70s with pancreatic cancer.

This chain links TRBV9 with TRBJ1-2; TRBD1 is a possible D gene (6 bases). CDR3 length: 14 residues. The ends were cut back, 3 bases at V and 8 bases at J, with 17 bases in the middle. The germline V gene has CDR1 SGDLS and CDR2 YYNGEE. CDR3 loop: CASSATGHIGGYTF. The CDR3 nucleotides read TGTGCCAGCAGCGCCACAGGGCACATAGGCGGCTACACCTTC.

Here the CDR3 DNA reads TGCGCCAGCAGCCAAGGGGAGGGTTCGGGCTACACCTTC. Its translation: CASSQGEGSGYTF. The chain uses TRBV4-3 and TRBJ1-2; D gene uncertain. This CDR3 has 13 residues. Trimming pared 1 base from V and 8 bases from J, leaving 11 bases between. Germline V lookup: CDR1 LGHNA, CDR2 YSLEER.

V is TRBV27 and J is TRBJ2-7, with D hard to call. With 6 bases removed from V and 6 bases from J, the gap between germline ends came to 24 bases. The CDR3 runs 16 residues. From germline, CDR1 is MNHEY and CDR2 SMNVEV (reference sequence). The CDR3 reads CASSPRKAGSTFEQYF. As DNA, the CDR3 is TGTGCCAGCAGCCCCCGAAAGGCCGGTTCGACTTTCGAGCAGTACTTC.

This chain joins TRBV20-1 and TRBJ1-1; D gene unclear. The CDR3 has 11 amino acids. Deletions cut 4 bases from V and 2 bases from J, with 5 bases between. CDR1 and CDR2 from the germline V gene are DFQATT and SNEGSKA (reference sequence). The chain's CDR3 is CSATHNTEAFF. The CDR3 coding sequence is TGCAGTGCTACACATAACACTGAAGCTTTCTTT.

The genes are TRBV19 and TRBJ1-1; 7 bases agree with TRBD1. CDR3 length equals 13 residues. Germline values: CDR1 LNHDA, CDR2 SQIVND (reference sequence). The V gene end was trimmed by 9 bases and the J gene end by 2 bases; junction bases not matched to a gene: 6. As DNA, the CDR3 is TGTGCCAGCTCGGGACAGCTAAACACTGAAGCTTTCTTT. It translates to CASSGQLNTEAFF.

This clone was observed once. Here the CDR3 DNA reads TGTGCCTGGAGTGTAACCGGACAATATCAGCCCCAGCATTTT. The encoded protein is CAWSVTGQYQPQHF. The J gene is TRBJ1-5, the V gene TRBV30; D perhaps matches TRBD1 (5 bases). From germline, CDR1 is GTSNPN and CDR2 SVGIG (reference sequence). With 0 bases removed from V and 5 bases from J, the gap between germline ends came to 11 bases. This CDR3 contains 14 residues.

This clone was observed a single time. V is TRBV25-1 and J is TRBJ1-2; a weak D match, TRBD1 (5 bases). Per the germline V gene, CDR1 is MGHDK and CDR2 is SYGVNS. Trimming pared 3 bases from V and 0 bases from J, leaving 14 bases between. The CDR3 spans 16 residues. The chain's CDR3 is CASSDPREPANYGYTF. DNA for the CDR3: TGTGCCAGCAGTGACCCCAGGGAGCCTGCTAACTATGGCTACACCTTC.

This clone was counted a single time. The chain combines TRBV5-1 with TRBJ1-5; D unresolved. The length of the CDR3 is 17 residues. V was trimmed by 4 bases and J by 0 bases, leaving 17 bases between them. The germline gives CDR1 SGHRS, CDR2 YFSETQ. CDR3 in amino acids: CASSPQPGGDSNQPQHF. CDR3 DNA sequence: TGCGCCAGCAGCCCCCAACCTGGCGGGGATAGCAATCAGCCCCAGCATTTT.

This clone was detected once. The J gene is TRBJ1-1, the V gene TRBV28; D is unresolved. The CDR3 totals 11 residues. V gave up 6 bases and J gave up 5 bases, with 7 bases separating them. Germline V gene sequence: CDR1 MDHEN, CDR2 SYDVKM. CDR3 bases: TGTGCCAGCAGCCGGGGTACTGAAGCTTTCTTT. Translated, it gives CASSRGTEAFF.

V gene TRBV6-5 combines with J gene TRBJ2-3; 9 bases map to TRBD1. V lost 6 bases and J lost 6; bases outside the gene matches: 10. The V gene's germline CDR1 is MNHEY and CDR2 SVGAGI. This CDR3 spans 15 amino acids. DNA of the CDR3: TGTGCCAGCAGCCCTCCGGGACAGGGAGGTGATACGCAGTATTTT. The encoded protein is CASSPPGQGGDTQYF.

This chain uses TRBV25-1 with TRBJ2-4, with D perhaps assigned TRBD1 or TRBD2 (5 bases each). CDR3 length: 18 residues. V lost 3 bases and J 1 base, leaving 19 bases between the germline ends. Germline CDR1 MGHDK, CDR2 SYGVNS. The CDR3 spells CASSDPKYGGAAKNIQYF. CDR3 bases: TGTGCCAGCAGTGATCCCAAATATGGGGGAGCGGCCAAAAACATTCAGTACTTC.

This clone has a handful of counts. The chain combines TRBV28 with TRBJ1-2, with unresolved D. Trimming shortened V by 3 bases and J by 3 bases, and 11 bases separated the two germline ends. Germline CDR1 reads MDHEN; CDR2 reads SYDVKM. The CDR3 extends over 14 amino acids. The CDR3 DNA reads TGTGCCAGCAGTTTGCCCGTAGTGGACTATGGCTACACCTTC. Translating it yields CASSLPVVDYGYTF.